A single sample gave rise to the 20 T cell receptor beta chains below, sequenced in a study of persistence of HIV-infected CD4 T cells. Cells were stimulated with CMV-infected fibroblast lysates at about 9.4 ug/mL. CD40L/CD69 double-negative CD45RO-high memory CD4+ T cells were collected. These receptors have no identified antigens. The immunoSEQ assay was version 4, run in survey mode. Libraries were prepared by immunoSEQ multiplex PCR; TCRdb keeps only in-frame clonotypes and omits some of them. The table lists 40,000 to 55,000 clones, more than 70% of them singletons. Material: CD4+ T cells sorted from PBMCs after 18-hour stimulation, obtained from a patient who received antiretroviral therapy. Receptors were obtained from an adult man with HIV who was CMV-seropositive.

The chain carries TRBV7-8 and TRBJ2-7; 9 bases line up with TRBD2. Germline V gene lookup returns CDR1 SGHVS and CDR2 FQNEAQ. The CDR3 is 18 amino acids. After removal of 1 base from V and 3 bases from J, the junction contained 13 bases not matched to a gene. CDR3 protein: CASSLGASGGRALYEQYF. CDR3 DNA: TGTGCCAGCAGCTTAGGTGCGTCGGGCGGGAGGGCCCTCTACGAGCAGTACTTC.

There are a few counts of this clone. The chain joins TRBV7-9 to TRBJ1-2, with D unresolved. The CDR3 has 13 residues. V lost 3 bases and J lost 4, with 9 bases in between. Germline CDR1 SEHNR, CDR2 FQNEAQ (reference sequence). The CDR3: CASSFGQSYGYTF. CDR3 bases: TGTGCCAGCAGCTTTGGCCAGTCCTATGGCTACACCTTC.

The chain combines TRBV5-6 with TRBJ1-4, with D maybe TRBD1 (5 bases). The CDR3 runs 16 residues. Germline loops: CDR1 SGHDT, CDR2 YYEEEE. Trimming took 3 bases from V and 2 from J, leaving 14 bases between them. CDR3 in amino acids: CASSSTGGLTNEKLFF. In DNA form, the CDR3 reads TGTGCCAGCAGCTCCACTGGGGGTTTGACTAATGAAAAACTGTTTTTT.

This clone was counted a few times. The chain has TRBV27 and TRBJ2-3, with D unresolved. V was trimmed by 5 bases and J by 6 bases, leaving 9 bases between them. The germline gives CDR1 MNHEY, CDR2 SMNVEV (reference sequence). The CDR3 totals 12 residues. This CDR3 reads CASSGGVDTQYF. CDR3 DNA sequence: TGTGCCAGCAGTGGCGGTGTGGATACGCAGTATTTT.

The chain employs TRBV7-9 and TRBJ1-4, with no clear D. The germline gives CDR1 SEHNR, CDR2 FQNEAQ (reference sequence). There are 13 residues in the CDR3. V was clipped by 3 bases and J by 5 bases, with 7 bases between them. CDR3 in DNA: TGTGCCAGCAGCTTGAGGGAGAATGAAAAACTGTTTTTT. Its protein product is CASSLRENEKLFF.

The rearrangement links TRBV5-6 to TRBJ1-6; a possible D gene is TRBD1 (5 bases). Trimming left V 4 bases short and J 10 bases short, with 15 bases between. The CDR3 sequence is 14 residues long. Germline V CDR1 and CDR2: SGHDT, YYEEEE. The CDR3 region is CASSPLTWGSPLHF. Here the CDR3 DNA reads TGTGCCAGCAGCCCCCTCACCTGGGGGTCACCCCTCCACTTT.

The chain employs TRBV7-9 and TRBJ2-3; D unclear. The CDR3 is 15 residues long. The V and J ends lost 8 bases and 4 bases respectively, with 19 bases between them. The germline gives CDR1 SEHNR, CDR2 FQNEAQ (reference sequence). The CDR3 DNA sequence: TGTGCCAGCGGGGTATGGGGAATTGAGGCAGATACGCAGTATTTT. Amino acids: CASGVWGIEADTQYF.

The genes are TRBV5-1 and TRBJ1-6; no clear D gene. This CDR3 is built from 14 residues. V was clipped by 3 bases and J by 2 bases, with 6 bases between them. CDR1 and CDR2 from the germline V gene are SGHRS and YFSETQ. The CDR3 reads CASSSPAYNSPLHF. CDR3 bases: TGCGCCAGCAGCTCACCCGCCTATAATTCACCCCTCCACTTT.

A single count supports this clone. V usage is TRBV3-1 (or the pseudogene TRBV3-2) and J usage is TRBJ2-3; D is perhaps TRBD1 (6 bases). The germline V gene encodes CDR1 LGHDT and CDR2 YNNKEL (reference sequence). V was clipped by 1 base and J by 0 bases, with 8 bases between them. The CDR3 spans 15 residues. CDR3 in DNA: TGTGCCAGCAGCCAAGGACAGGAGAGCACAGATACGCAGTATTTT. Translating gives CASSQGQESTDTQYF.

The chain has TRBV30 and TRBJ2-7, with TRBD2 matching over 14 bases. The CDR3 runs to 13 residues. V lost 3 bases, J lost 7 bases, and 2 bases stayed unmatched. CDR1 and CDR2 (germline): GTSNPN, SVGIG (reference sequence). The CDR3 loop reads CAWRGLAGVEQYF. CDR3 bases: TGTGCCTGGAGGGGACTAGCGGGAGTTGAGCAGTACTTC.

The chain uses TRBV6-5 and TRBJ1-2, with 7 bases fitting TRBD1. The CDR3 extends over 15 amino acids. V was clipped by 5 bases and J by 4 bases; unmatched bases: 10. Per the germline V gene, CDR1 is MNHEY and CDR2 is SVGAGI. The CDR3 spells CASSLGQAQGYGYTF. DNA of the CDR3: TGTGCCAGCAGTCTTGGACAGGCCCAGGGCTATGGCTACACCTTC.

The chain is built from TRBV18 and TRBJ2-3; 9 positions agree with TRBD2. The CDR3 is 15 amino acids. Germline CDR1 reads KGHSH; CDR2 reads LQKENI. The junction had 4 bases not matched to a gene; V was cut back by 2 bases and J by 4 bases. The CDR3 reads CASSPVAGVADTQYF. The CDR3 DNA follows: TGTGCCAGCTCACCAGTAGCGGGAGTAGCAGATACGCAGTATTTT.

This sequence joins TRBV6-5 and TRBJ1-1; D unclear. CDR3 length equals 13 residues. Germline V lookup: CDR1 MNHEY, CDR2 SVGAGI. V gave up 6 bases and J gave up 5 bases, with 13 bases separating them. CDR3 sequence (DNA): TGTGCCAGCAGGACCCTGTATGAGACTGAAGCTTTCTTT. Translation: CASRTLYETEAFF.

The chain is built from TRBV4-1 and TRBJ2-3; 10 bases line up with TRBD2. The CDR3 contains 17 residues. CDR1 is MGHRA, CDR2 YSYEKL, per germline. Trimming removed 1 base from V and 3 bases from J; junction bases left unmatched: 7. DNA for the CDR3: TGCGCCAGCAGCCAAGCCTCTATGACTAGCGGGACAGATACGCAGTATTTT. Protein: CASSQASMTSGTDTQYF.

This clone has only one observation. V is TRBV20-1 and J is TRBJ2-7; maybe TRBD2 (5 bases). Germline-derived CDR1 and CDR2 are DFQATT and SNEGSKA (reference sequence). The V end was cut by 5 bases, the J end by 3 bases, with 8 bases between. The CDR3 is made up of 11 amino acids. The CDR3 DNA follows: TGCAGTGCTCGCCGGGACTACGAGCAGTACTTC. Amino acid sequence: CSARRDYEQYF.

The CDR3, as DNA: TGTGCCAGCAGCCCCGGGGGGGGCCGAGACACCGGGGAGCTGTTTTTT. It codes for CASSPGGGRDTGELFF. The V and J genes are TRBV5-4 and TRBJ2-2, with 8 bases lining up with TRBD2. V lost 4 bases to trimming and J lost 3 bases; unmatched junction nucleotides: 8. Germline CDR1 is SGHNT and CDR2 is YYREEE (reference sequence). CDR3 length: 16 amino acids.

The chain uses TRBV5-6 and TRBJ1-4, with D unresolved. The CDR3 runs to 15 residues. Germline V gives CDR1 SGHDT, CDR2 YYEEEE. V lost 1 base, J lost 7 bases, and 14 bases lay in between. The CDR3, as DNA: TGTGCCAGCAGCTTGAAGGCATCCGACGGTGAAAAACTGTTTTTT. Protein product: CASSLKASDGEKLFF. The whole variable domain, remainder taken from reference TRBV5-6 and TRBJ1-4, is DAGVTQSPTHLIKTRGQQVTLRCSPKSGHDTVSWYQQALGQGPQFIFQYYEEEERQRGNFPDRFSGHQFPNYSSELNVNALLLGDSALYLCASSLKASDGEKLFFGSGTQLSVL.

Concerning this clone: Additional DNA sequences in this sample encode the identical CDR3. V gene TRBV19 combines with J gene TRBJ1-5; 8 bases match TRBD1. The CDR3 consists of 14 residues. Germline CDR1 reads LNHDA; CDR2 reads SQIVND (reference sequence). V was pared by 5 bases and J by 2 bases, with 2 bases of the junction left unmatched. CDR3 bases: TGTGCCAGTAGTCAGGACAGGGGCAATCAGCCCCAGCATTTT. This sequence encodes CASSQDRGNQPQHF. Together with reference TRBV19 and TRBJ1-5, the CDR3 gives the full variable domain: DGGITQSPKYLFRKEGQNVTLSCEQNLNHDAMYWYRQDPGQGLRLIYYSQIVNDFQKGDIAEGYSVSREKKESFPLTVTSAQKNPTAFYLCASSQDRGNQPQHFGDGTRLSIL.

The CDR3 reads CASSRAGGDTEAFF. The CDR3 DNA is TGTGCCAGCAGCCGCGCCGGGGGGGACACTGAAGCTTTCTTT. The V and J genes are TRBV3-1 (or the pseudogene TRBV3-2) and TRBJ1-1; D may be TRBD1 (5 bases). Germline CDR1 reads LGHDT; CDR2 reads YNNKEL (reference sequence). V lost 4 bases and J lost 3, with 12 bases in between. This CDR3 spans 14 amino acids.

The rearrangement links TRBV27 to TRBJ2-1; D could derive from TRBD1 or TRBD2 (5 bases each). The germline V gene encodes CDR1 MNHEY and CDR2 SMNVEV (reference sequence). The CDR3 loop spans 15 amino acids. V was cut by 5 bases and J by 2 bases, with 13 bases left in between. CDR3 coding DNA: TGTGCCAGCAGTCGAGGGGCCCAGGCCTACAATGAGCAGTTCTTC. Its translation is CASSRGAQAYNEQFF.